This T cell receptor beta chain is from a study of blood T cell repertoires in COVID-19. The data were produced by immunoSEQ multiplex PCR, yet TCRdb's version contains in-frame clones alone and is incomplete. Found here are 300,000 to 350,000 clones, about nine tenths of them singletons; the top ten hold about 8.9%. The V gene's germline CDR1 is MDHEN and CDR2 SYDVKM. V shed 6 bases and J shed 8 bases, with 19 bases lying between them. The length of the CDR3 is 15 residues. The J gene is TRBJ1-4, the V gene TRBV28; a weak D match, TRBD1 (6 bases). Sequenced: PBMCs or T cells enriched from blood (not recorded which). The sequence came from a woman between 18 and 29 years old who had recovered from COVID-19. The CDR3 region is CASRLNRALYEKLFF. In nucleotides, the CDR3 is TGTGCCAGCAGGCTAAACAGGGCGCTATACGAAAAACTGTTTTTT.